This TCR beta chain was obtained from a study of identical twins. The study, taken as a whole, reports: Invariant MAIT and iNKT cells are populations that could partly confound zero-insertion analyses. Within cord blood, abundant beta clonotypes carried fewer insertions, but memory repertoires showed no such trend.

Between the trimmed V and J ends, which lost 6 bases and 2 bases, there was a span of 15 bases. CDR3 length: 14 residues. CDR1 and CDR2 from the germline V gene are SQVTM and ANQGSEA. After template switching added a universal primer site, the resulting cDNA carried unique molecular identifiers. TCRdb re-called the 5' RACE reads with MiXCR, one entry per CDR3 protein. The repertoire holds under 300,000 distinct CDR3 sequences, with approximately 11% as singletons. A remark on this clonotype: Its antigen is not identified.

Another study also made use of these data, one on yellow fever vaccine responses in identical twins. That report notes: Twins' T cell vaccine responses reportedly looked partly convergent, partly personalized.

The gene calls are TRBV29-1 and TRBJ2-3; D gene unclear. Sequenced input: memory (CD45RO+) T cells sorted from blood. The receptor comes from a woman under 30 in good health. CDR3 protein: CSVVSFQNTDTQYF. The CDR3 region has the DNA TGCAGCGTCGTTAGTTTTCAGAACACAGATACGCAGTATTTT.